The 31 T cell receptor beta chains below all came from one sample that was sequenced in a study of T cells in Graves' hyperthyroidism and ophthalmopathy. Authors of the study amplified TCR beta CDR3 regions from RNA transcripts. HTBI primers drove first-round RT-PCR of the TCR CDR3. Via MiXCR, TCRdb re-called the multiplex PCR reads, giving one row per CDR3 protein. Of under 800,000 distinct CDR3 sequences listed, 11% to 15% are singletons. The material sequenced was blood. These receptors originate from a woman aged 18-35 years with Graves' hyperthyroidism.

This clonotype was seen more than once but under ten times. This chain connects TRBV20-1 to TRBJ2-2; D remains unclear. This CDR3 has 14 residues. Germline V lookup: CDR1 DFQATT, CDR2 SNEGSKA (reference sequence). With 3 bases removed from V and 1 base from J, the gap between germline ends came to 9 bases. This CDR3 is CSASSNRNTGELFF. The DNA of the CDR3 is TGCAGTGCTAGTTCAAACAGGAACACCGGGGAGCTGTTTTTT.

A few counts support this clonotype. The rearrangement joins TRBV30 to TRBJ2-3; D perhaps matches TRBD2 (5 bases). With 0 bases removed from V and 7 bases from J, the gap between germline ends came to 17 bases. The CDR3 sequence is 15 residues long. Germline V gene lookup returns CDR1 GTSNPN and CDR2 SVGIG (reference sequence). DNA for the CDR3: TGTGCCTGGAGTGTTCCCGACTACCGTGTGCATACGCAGTATTTT. This encodes CAWSVPDYRVHTQYF.

There are a few counts of this clonotype. V usage is TRBV19 and J usage is TRBJ2-7; the match to TRBD2 covers 8 bases. The CDR3 loop spans 14 amino acids. With V trimmed by 3 bases and J by 3 bases, 4 bases remained unmatched. The V gene's germline CDR1 is LNHDA and CDR2 SQIVND (reference sequence). The CDR3 region is CASSMGLGNYEQYF. CDR3 sequence (DNA): TGTGCCAGTAGTATGGGACTAGGGAACTACGAGCAGTACTTC.

CDR3 residues: CSALSGANVLTF. For the CDR3, the DNA is TGCAGTGCCCTCTCTGGGGCCAACGTCCTGACTTTC. The chain recombines TRBV20-1 with TRBJ2-6; D is unresolved. Germline V gene sequence: CDR1 DFQATT, CDR2 SNEGSKA (reference sequence). The V gene lost 6 bases and the J gene lost 0 bases, with 3 bases spanning the gap. This CDR3 region has 12 residues.

The gene calls are TRBV29-1 and TRBJ2-5; D unresolved. Per germline, CDR1 SQVTM and CDR2 ANQGSEA. The CDR3 loop spans 14 amino acids. V lost 0 bases and J 1 base, leaving 9 bases between the germline ends. The CDR3 coding sequence is TGCAGCGTTGAAGAGGACGGTCCCCAAGAGACCCAGTACTTC. Translation gives CSVEEDGPQETQYF.

There are many counts of this clonotype. The chain uses TRBV6-2 or TRBV6-3 and TRBJ2-5, with unresolved D. V was shortened by 8 bases and J by 1 base, with 11 bases between the two germline ends. CDR3 length equals 13 residues. The germline CDR1 and CDR2 sequences are MNHEY and SVGEGT. The chain's CDR3 is CASSLTFQETQYF. The CDR3 DNA follows: TGTGCCAGCTCACTGACATTCCAAGAGACCCAGTACTTC.

This clonotype was counted only a few times. This sequence joins TRBV28 and TRBJ2-5; TRBD2 matches 7 bases. Germline V gives CDR1 MDHEN, CDR2 SYDVKM. CDR3 size: 15 residues. V gave up 8 bases and J gave up 1 base; unmatched junction bases: 10. The CDR3 sequence: CASSLLGGGQETQYF. The CDR3 DNA is TGTGCCAGCTCCCTTTTGGGGGGGGGCCAAGAGACCCAGTACTTC.

To note about this clonotype: Since a much larger clone is just one base distant, this may be a read error. In DNA form, the CDR3 reads TGTGCCGGCATCTACAGGGGGACGATGAACACTGAAGCTTTCTTT. It is translated as CAGIYRGTMNTEAFF. This chain links TRBV6-1 with TRBJ1-1; 8 positions agree with TRBD1. Germline trimming cut 11 bases from V and 0 bases from J; bases unmatched to any gene: 11. Per germline, CDR1 MNHNS and CDR2 SASEGT. The CDR3 is 15 residues long.

This chain links TRBV10-3 with TRBJ2-7; 9 bases are shared with TRBD1. V was clipped by 7 bases and J by 2 bases; unmatched bases: 3. The germline gives CDR1 ENHRY, CDR2 SYGVKD. The CDR3 is 13 amino acids. DNA of the CDR3: TGTGCCATCACCCGGGACAGGGCCTACGAGCAGTACTTC. Its protein product is CAITRDRAYEQYF.

This clonotype was recorded at least ten times. The V call is TRBV2, the J call TRBJ1-5, with D tentatively TRBD1 (6 bases). V was cut by 0 bases and J by 3 bases, with 12 bases left in between. CDR3 length equals 16 residues. Germline V gives CDR1 SNHLY, CDR2 FYNNEI. In nucleotides, the CDR3 is TGTGCCAGCAGTGAAGCCGCCGACAGGTCCAATCAGCCCCAGCATTTT. Its protein product is CASSEAADRSNQPQHF.

At least ten counts were recorded for this clonotype. The genes are TRBV7-2 and TRBJ2-1; 7 positions agree with TRBD1. Germline CDR1 and CDR2: SGHTA and FQGNSA. CDR3 size: 15 residues. V lost 6 bases, J lost 5 bases, and 10 bases stayed unmatched. The CDR3: CASRFDRERHNEQFF. The CDR3 DNA sequence: TGTGCCAGCAGATTCGACAGGGAGAGGCACAATGAGCAGTTCTTC.

This clonotype was counted only a few times. This rearrangement joins TRBV4-1 to TRBJ1-3; perhaps TRBD1 as D (5 bases). Germline CDR1 is MGHRA and CDR2 is YSYEKL. Trimming took off 4 bases at V and 4 bases at J, with 14 bases between the two ends. The CDR3 is 15 amino acids. The CDR3 DNA follows: TGCGCCAGCAGCCCCCAGGGCTCGGGCGGAAACACCATATATTTT. Translating it yields CASSPQGSGGNTIYF.

At least ten counts were recorded for this clonotype. This chain links TRBV10-3 with TRBJ1-5, with D unresolved. Germline values: CDR1 ENHRY, CDR2 SYGVKD. V was pared by 3 bases and J by 2 bases, with 8 bases between. The CDR3 extends over 14 amino acids. CDR3 DNA: TGTGCCATCAGTGACGGGCTTGGCAATCAGCCCCAGCATTTT. It is translated as CAISDGLGNQPQHF.

This chain links TRBV28 with TRBJ2-4; no clear D gene. V was cut by 3 bases and J by 0 bases, with 6 bases left in between. Germline values: CDR1 MDHEN, CDR2 SYDVKM. The CDR3 length is 14 residues. The CDR3 region has the DNA TGTGCCAGCAGTTTGATCTTAGCCAAAAACATTCAGTACTTC. Protein sequence: CASSLILAKNIQYF. Full variable domain (rest looked up from reference TRBV28 and TRBJ2-4): DVKVTQSSRYLVKRTGEKVFLECVQDMDHENMFWYRQDPGLGLRLIYFSYDVKMKEKGDIPEGYSVSREKKERFSLILESASTNQTSMYLCASSLILAKNIQYFGAGTRLSVL.

This clonotype was counted only a few times. The chain is built from TRBV12-3 or TRBV12-4 and TRBJ1-5, with D possibly TRBD1 on 5 matching bases. V dropped 2 bases and J dropped 5 bases, with 13 bases sitting between them. The CDR3 extends over 15 amino acids. The CDR3 sequence is CASSLKVGDHQPQHF. The CDR3 DNA follows: TGTGCCAGCAGTTTAAAGGTAGGGGATCATCAGCCCCAGCATTTT.

As DNA, the CDR3 is TGTGCCACCAGCCTACTAGCGGGTTACAATGAGCAGTTCTTC. Protein: CATSLLAGYNEQFF. The gene calls are TRBV15 and TRBJ2-1, with TRBD2 matching over 9 bases. J gave up 4 bases and V 5 bases, and 3 bases lay outside the gene matches. Per the germline V gene, CDR1 is LNHNV and CDR2 is YYDKDF (reference sequence). The CDR3 runs to 14 residues. The variable domain in full, with the rest retrieved from reference TRBV15 and TRBJ2-1, is DAMVIQNPRYQVTQFGKPVTLSCSQTLNHNVMYWYQQKSSQAPKLLFHYYDKDFNNEADTPDNFQSRRPNTSFCFLDIRSPGLGDTAMYLCATSLLAGYNEQFFGPGTRLTVL.

This clonotype was seen at least ten times. The CDR3 spells CASTPGRYNSPLHF. DNA for the CDR3: TGTGCCAGCACCCCGGGACGGTATAATTCACCCCTCCACTTT. The rearrangement uses TRBV2 and TRBJ1-6, with a weak D call TRBD1 (5 bases). V was clipped by 7 bases and J by 4 bases, with 11 bases between them. The CDR3 runs to 14 residues. The germline CDR1 and CDR2 sequences are SNHLY and FYNNEI.

This clonotype has ten or more counts. This chain uses TRBV20-1 with TRBJ2-2; 14 bases line up with TRBD2. V shed 4 bases, J shed 0 bases, and the junction held 4 bases outside the gene matches. The germline V gene has CDR1 DFQATT and CDR2 SNEGSKA (reference sequence). The CDR3 runs 17 residues. The CDR3 DNA reads TGCAGTGCTAAGGGACTAGCGGGGGATGCGAACACCGGGGAGCTGTTTTTT. It specifies CSAKGLAGDANTGELFF.

This chain connects TRBV27 to TRBJ2-5; 10 bases fit TRBD2. The germline gives CDR1 MNHEY, CDR2 SMNVEV (reference sequence). This CDR3 has 18 amino acids. V shed 1 base and J 3 bases; nucleotides not matched to a gene: 11. CDR3 in DNA: TGTGCCAGCAGTTTATGGAGAGCGGGAGGGCCTTTAGAAGAGACCCAGTACTTC. Translated: CASSLWRAGGPLEETQYF.

This clonotype has at least ten counts. V gene TRBV7-2 combines with J gene TRBJ2-5, with TRBD1 as a possible D gene (5 bases). Trimming left V 3 bases short and J 5 bases short, with 16 bases between. CDR3 length: 15 residues. CDR1 SGHTA and CDR2 FQGNSA come from the germline V gene. The CDR3 loop reads CASSLGYRGGETQYF. CDR3 DNA: TGTGCCAGCAGCTTGGGGTATAGGGGCGGTGAGACCCAGTACTTC.

V gene TRBV20-1 combines with J gene TRBJ1-3; tentative D call: TRBD1 (5 bases). CDR1 is DFQATT, CDR2 SNEGSKA, per germline (reference sequence). The CDR3 has 14 amino acids. Trimming took off 4 bases at V and 3 bases at J, with 13 bases between the two ends. The CDR3: CSAKGEVFGNTIYF. The DNA of the CDR3 is TGCAGTGCTAAAGGGGAAGTGTTTGGAAACACCATATATTTT.

With respect to this clonotype: The CDR3 does not end in the conserved phenylalanine or tryptophan, so this is likely a read error. This sequence joins TRBV7-9 and TRBJ1-1, with unresolved D. V lost 0 bases and J lost 4, with 15 bases in between. This CDR3 spans 16 amino acids. CDR1 and CDR2 from the germline V gene are SEHNR and FQNEAQ (reference sequence). The CDR3 loop is CASSLAPTQVRTEAFL. The DNA for the CDR3 is TGTGCCAGCAGCTTAGCCCCCACTCAGGTTCGCACTGAAGCTTTCCTT.

This clonotype was seen at least ten times. The V gene is TRBV11-2, the J gene TRBJ2-1, with 8 bases lining up with TRBD2. Germline trimming cut 5 bases from V and 6 bases from J; bases unmatched to any gene: 12. The CDR3 is made up of 16 amino acids. Germline lookup yields CDR1 SGHAT and CDR2 FQNNGV. CDR3 DNA: TGTGCCAGCAGCCCGACGGGCGGGAGGATAAGCAATGAGCAGTTCTTC. Residues: CASSPTGGRISNEQFF.

This rearrangement joins TRBV19 to TRBJ1-2, with 8 bases identical to TRBD1. The CDR3 is 16 residues long. Trimming removed 5 bases from V and 4 bases from J; junction bases left unmatched: 12. Germline values: CDR1 LNHDA, CDR2 SQIVND (reference sequence). The CDR3 is CASSFSPGQGAYGYTF. The CDR3 nucleotides are TGTGCCAGTAGTTTTTCCCCAGGACAGGGCGCCTATGGCTACACCTTC.

This clonotype occurred a few times. This chain joins TRBV19 and TRBJ2-3; possibly TRBD1 for D (6 bases). The CDR3 runs to 14 residues. Trimming removed 7 bases at V and 2 bases at J, with 13 bases between. The germline gives CDR1 LNHDA, CDR2 SQIVND (reference sequence). The CDR3 DNA reads as TGTGCCAGTACCAACCCAGGGGACACAGATACGCAGTATTTT. It codes for CASTNPGDTDTQYF.

This clonotype was observed at least ten times. The CDR3 DNA follows: TGCAGTGCTACGGCCCGGACTAGCGACTCCTACAATGAGCAGTTCTTC. It codes for CSATARTSDSYNEQFF. The chain couples TRBV20-1 to TRBJ2-1; TRBD2 matches 9 bases. Losses at the gene ends were 4 bases for V and 0 bases for J; bases not matched to a gene: 7. Germline CDR1 DFQATT, CDR2 SNEGSKA (reference sequence). The CDR3 totals 16 residues.

This clonotype was seen only a few times. It may be a read error: a sequence one base away is much more abundant. This sequence joins TRBV12-3 or TRBV12-4 and TRBJ1-4; the D gene is possibly TRBD1 (6 bases). This CDR3 is 16 amino acids long. The CDR3 DNA follows: TGTGCCAGCAGTTCCGGGACAAAAACAACTAATGAAGAACTGTTTTTT. This codes for CASSSGTKTTNEELFF.

This clonotype was observed at least ten times. This chain links TRBV28 with TRBJ1-1; TRBD1 might be the D (6 bases). Trimming left V 2 bases short and J 3 bases short, with 19 bases between. The CDR3 is 17 amino acids. CDR1 and CDR2 from the germline V gene are MDHEN and SYDVKM. The CDR3, as DNA: TGTGCCAGCAGTTTAGGAGTCGACAGGAGGTGGGACACTGAAGCTTTCTTT. Its translation: CASSLGVDRRWDTEAFF.

The V and J genes are TRBV5-1 and TRBJ2-5; D unclear. V was shortened by 0 bases and J by 1 base, with 7 bases between the two germline ends. Per germline, CDR1 SGHRS and CDR2 YFSETQ. The CDR3 consists of 14 residues. CDR3 sequence (DNA): TGCGCCAGCAGCTTGGGGCTAATCCAAGAGACCCAGTACTTC. Translated, it gives CASSLGLIQETQYF.

For this clonotype: A read error is possible here, since a much larger clone lies one base away. The chain couples TRBV7-2 to TRBJ2-4, with 10 bases identical to TRBD2. Germline lookup yields CDR1 SGHTA and CDR2 FQGNSA. The CDR3 covers 15 residues. J was trimmed by 13 bases and V by 7 bases; bases with no gene match: 16. The CDR3 DNA reads as TGTGCCAGCAACATGATGGGACTAGCGTACAATGAGCAGTACTTC. It encodes CASNMMGLAYNEQYF.

This clonotype was detected only a few times. The V gene is TRBV29-1, the J gene TRBJ1-5; a weak D match, TRBD1 (5 bases). V was shortened by 8 bases and J by 7 bases, with 15 bases between the two germline ends. The CDR3 loop spans 12 amino acids. Germline lookup yields CDR1 SQVTM and CDR2 ANQGSEA. In nucleotides, the CDR3 is TGCAGCACCGGGGAGGGGAACCAGCCCCAGCATTTT. Protein sequence: CSTGEGNQPQHF.